Shown below are 31 T cell receptor beta chains from a single sample sequenced in a study of blood T cell repertoires in COVID-19. Using immunoSEQ multiplex PCR, the repertoire was profiled, and TCRdb retains in-frame clones only, with some absent. The sample has about 140,000 clones; over 70% are singletons. The sequenced sample was peripheral blood. These receptors all come from a woman aged 60-75 years with acute or convalescent COVID-19.

The V and J genes are TRBV30 and TRBJ1-2, with D possibly TRBD1 on 6 matching bases. This CDR3 is built from 13 residues. Per the germline V gene, CDR1 is GTSNPN and CDR2 is SVGIG (reference sequence). Trimming shortened V by 7 bases and J by 3 bases, and 15 bases separated the two germline ends. The CDR3 protein is CASRQETHYGYTF. DNA of the CDR3: TGTGCCTCTAGACAGGAGACTCACTATGGCTACACCTTC.

The chain recombines TRBV28 with TRBJ2-5; 11 bases fit TRBD2. This CDR3 contains 16 residues. Per germline, CDR1 MDHEN and CDR2 SYDVKM. With V trimmed by 5 bases and J by 2 bases, 7 bases remained unmatched. CDR3 DNA sequence: TGTGCCAGCAGTCTAGCGGGAGGACTGGGGCAAGAGACCCAGTACTTC. It is translated as CASSLAGGLGQETQYF.

The chain employs TRBV15 and TRBJ2-6, with D uncertain. V was trimmed by 5 bases and J by 0 bases, leaving 8 bases between them. Germline-derived CDR1 and CDR2 are LNHNV and YYDKDF (reference sequence). The CDR3 runs to 15 residues. The CDR3 DNA follows: TGTGCCACCAGCTCCGGGTACTCTGGGGCCAACGTCCTGACTTTC. Its translation: CATSSGYSGANVLTF.

The genes are TRBV7-8 and TRBJ2-2; the D gene is possibly TRBD2 (6 bases). Germline V CDR1 and CDR2: SGHVS, FQNEAQ. V shed 5 bases and J shed 1 base, with 23 bases lying between them. The length of the CDR3 is 19 residues. CDR3 coding DNA: TGTGCCAGCAGCCCGAAACCGGGGCCCGGGGGATGGAACACCGGGGAGCTGTTTTTT. It specifies CASSPKPGPGGWNTGELFF. The whole variable domain, remainder taken from reference TRBV7-8 and TRBJ2-2, is GAGVSQSPRYKVAKRGQDVALRCDPISGHVSLFWYQQALGQGPEFLTYFQNEAQLDKSGLPSDRFFAERPEGSVSTLKIQRTQQEDSAVYLCASSPKPGPGGWNTGELFFGEGSRLTVL.

V gene TRBV5-6 combines with J gene TRBJ1-1; D not certain. The V gene's germline CDR1 is SGHDT and CDR2 YYEEEE. The V end lost 5 bases, the J end lost 2 bases, and 13 bases lay between the germline ends. This CDR3 has 14 amino acids. The CDR3 here is CASSPKEINTEAFF. In DNA form, the CDR3 reads TGTGCCAGCAGTCCCAAGGAGATAAACACTGAAGCTTTCTTT.

This chain links TRBV5-6 with TRBJ1-2; weak D call: TRBD1 (5 bases). The CDR3 spans 15 residues. V lost 7 bases and J 2 bases, leaving 18 bases between the germline ends. CDR1 SGHDT and CDR2 YYEEEE come from the germline V gene. The CDR3 DNA is TGTGCCAGCGGCGGGGACCGACGAAACAACTATGGCTACACCTTC. The encoded protein is CASGGDRRNNYGYTF.

This sequence joins TRBV27 and TRBJ2-7, with a possible D match to TRBD2 (5 bases). From germline, CDR1 is MNHEY and CDR2 SMNVEV (reference sequence). The CDR3 extends over 13 amino acids. V was cut by 6 bases and J by 5 bases, with 14 bases left in between. CDR3 sequence: CASSLVGVHEQYF. Here the CDR3 DNA reads TGTGCCAGCAGCCTCGTCGGGGTCCACGAGCAGTACTTC.

Here the CDR3 reads CASSYRLAAGVNEQFF. The CDR3 nucleotides read TGTGCCAGCAGTTATCGTCTAGCGGCTGGGGTCAATGAGCAGTTCTTC. The chain uses TRBV6-5 and TRBJ2-1; 7 nucleotides agree with TRBD2. V lost 3 bases to trimming and J lost 6 bases; unmatched junction nucleotides: 11. This CDR3 contains 16 residues. Per germline, CDR1 MNHEY and CDR2 SVGAGI.

The chain couples TRBV27 to TRBJ2-5; D is undetermined. CDR1 MNHEY and CDR2 SMNVEV come from the germline V gene (reference sequence). The CDR3 sequence is 13 residues long. The germline V and J ends were trimmed by 3 bases and 0 bases, with 5 bases remaining between them. This chain's CDR3 is CASSLANQETQYF. The CDR3 nucleotides are TGTGCCAGCAGTTTGGCCAACCAAGAGACCCAGTACTTC.

In this sample, this clone turned up once. This chain joins TRBV9 and TRBJ1-6, with a weak D call TRBD1 (6 bases). Germline CDR1 reads SGDLS; CDR2 reads YYNGEE. This CDR3 spans 15 amino acids. V lost 3 bases to trimming and J lost 7 bases, with 14 bases between them. CDR3 sequence reads: CASSASGTQNSPLHF. CDR3 nucleotides: TGTGCCAGCAGCGCCTCCGGGACACAGAATTCACCCCTCCACTTT.

V usage is TRBV5-1 and J usage is TRBJ2-1; 9 positions agree with TRBD2. The J segment lost 7 bases and the V segment lost 6 bases, leaving 14 bases of the junction unmatched. CDR1 is SGHRS, CDR2 YFSETQ, per germline. The CDR3 covers 16 residues. This CDR3 is CASNRLREGYRNEQFF. CDR3 sequence (DNA): TGCGCCAGCAACCGTTTGCGGGAGGGATATAGGAATGAGCAGTTCTTC.

This clone was seen once. The V gene is TRBV5-1, the J gene TRBJ2-7, with 12 positions matching TRBD2. V shed 4 bases and J 4 bases; nucleotides not matched to a gene: 3. The CDR3 consists of 14 residues. Germline V CDR1 and CDR2: SGHRS, YFSETQ. The CDR3 loop reads CASSPGLAGYEQYF. The CDR3 region has the DNA TGCGCCAGCAGCCCAGGACTAGCGGGGTACGAGCAGTACTTC.

The CDR3 nucleotides read TGTGCCAGCAGTTTAGTTCTTCCCGGCGGGCCTGAAGCTTTCTTT. It translates to CASSLVLPGGPEAFF. The chain recombines TRBV28 with TRBJ1-1; D is unclear. Germline values: CDR1 MDHEN, CDR2 SYDVKM. CDR3 length equals 15 residues. Trimming shortened V by 2 bases and J by 6 bases, and 16 bases separated the two germline ends.

The V and J genes are TRBV28 and TRBJ1-1; D ambiguous. Per germline, CDR1 MDHEN and CDR2 SYDVKM. The CDR3 has 16 residues. The V end lost 3 bases, the J end lost 0 bases, and 14 bases lay between the germline ends. Here the CDR3 DNA reads TGTGCCAGCAGTTTGTCGGACTTCCTAGTGAACACTGAAGCTTTCTTT. This encodes CASSLSDFLVNTEAFF.

The chain recombines TRBV19 with TRBJ1-6, with 8 bases lining up with TRBD1. The CDR3 extends over 15 amino acids. Looked up from germline, CDR1 is LNHDA and CDR2 is SQIVND (reference sequence). J gave up 4 bases and V 9 bases, and 8 bases lay outside the gene matches. Here the CDR3 DNA reads TGTGCCAGCCGGACAGGGAGGGATTATAATTCACCCCTCCACTTT. It is translated as CASRTGRDYNSPLHF.

The chain recombines TRBV5-1 with TRBJ2-1; tentatively, D is TRBD2 (6 bases). V was pared by 4 bases and J by 2 bases, with 13 bases between. The CDR3 contains 15 residues. CDR1 is SGHRS, CDR2 YFSETQ, per germline. CDR3 loop: CASSPEGGPYNEQFF. CDR3 DNA sequence: TGCGCCAGCAGCCCGGAGGGCGGACCCTACAATGAGCAGTTCTTC. Based on the CDR3 plus reference TRBV5-1 and TRBJ2-1, the full variable domain is KAGVTQTPRYLIKTRGQQVTLSCSPISGHRSVSWYQQTPGQGLQFLFEYFSETQRNKGNFPGRFSGRQFSNSRSEMNVSTLELGDSALYLCASSPEGGPYNEQFFGPGTRLTVL.

This clone was seen only once. This rearrangement joins TRBV11-2 to TRBJ2-1; 7 bases map to TRBD1. This CDR3 comprises 16 residues. Trimming cost V 4 bases and J 3 bases; bases outside gene matches: 9. Germline V gene data show CDR1 as SGHAT and CDR2 as FQNNGV. CDR3 in amino acids: CASSSKRTGIYNEQFF. The CDR3 DNA follows: TGTGCCAGCAGCTCCAAACGGACAGGAATCTACAATGAGCAGTTCTTC.

The genes are TRBV29-1 and TRBJ2-1; D might be TRBD2 (5 bases). There are 12 residues in the CDR3. The V gene's germline CDR1 is SQVTM and CDR2 ANQGSEA. V lost 5 bases and J 9 bases, leaving 14 bases between the germline ends. This chain's CDR3 is CSVSIGSGEQFF. Written as DNA, the CDR3 is TGCAGCGTTAGTATAGGGAGCGGTGAGCAGTTCTTC.

The chain couples TRBV2 to TRBJ2-3, with 8 positions matching TRBD1. V lost 2 bases, J lost 2 bases, and 12 bases stayed unmatched. The CDR3 extends over 18 amino acids. Germline V CDR1 and CDR2: SNHLY, FYNNEI. This CDR3 is CASSEPLDRESDTDTQYF. The CDR3 region has the DNA TGTGCCAGCAGTGAACCGCTGGACAGGGAGTCAGACACAGATACGCAGTATTTT.

This sequence joins TRBV19 and TRBJ2-1; 13 nucleotides line up with TRBD2. The CDR3 contains 14 residues. The junction had 7 bases not matched to a gene; V was cut back by 10 bases and J by 7 bases. Germline V gene sequence: CDR1 LNHDA, CDR2 SQIVND (reference sequence). CDR3 in amino acids: CATGLAGVSNEQFF. As DNA, the CDR3 is TGTGCCACCGGACTAGCGGGAGTTTCGAATGAGCAGTTCTTC.

V and J are TRBV28 and TRBJ2-4; TRBD2 matches at 12 bases. Germline V lookup: CDR1 MDHEN, CDR2 SYDVKM. The trim removed 3 bases at V and 2 bases at J, leaving 23 bases unmatched. This CDR3 comprises 23 residues. The CDR3 sequence: CASSFRGGAGTSGPTLPKNIQYF. The CDR3 DNA follows: TGTGCCAGCAGTTTTAGGGGTGGTGCCGGGACTAGCGGGCCTACATTGCCCAAAAACATTCAGTACTTC.

V usage is TRBV9 and J usage is TRBJ2-7; 9 bases align to TRBD1. Unmatched junction bases numbered 5, after V lost 0 bases and J lost 4 bases. This CDR3 is built from 15 residues. CDR1 and CDR2 (germline): SGDLS, YYNGEE. The CDR3 nucleotides are TGTGCCAGCAGCGTAGAGGGACAGGGTTGGTACGAGCAGTACTTC. It yields the protein CASSVEGQGWYEQYF.

This clone has more than one count but fewer than ten. The rearrangement uses TRBV12-3 or TRBV12-4 and TRBJ2-7; TRBD2 agrees at 9 bases. The CDR3 extends over 13 amino acids. Unmatched junction bases numbered 2, after V lost 5 bases and J lost 3 bases. CDR3 in amino acids: CASSGLAHYEQYF. The CDR3 coding sequence is TGTGCCAGCAGTGGACTAGCGCACTACGAGCAGTACTTC.

This clone came up once. The chain carries TRBV1 and TRBJ2-1; TRBD2 reflects the table's D call only, with no check against the DNA. TRBV1 is flagged as a pseudogene. This CDR3 comprises 16 residues. The DNA for the CDR3 is TGCACCAGCAGCCCTCAGACTAGAATGGGCCCCAATGAGCAGTTCTTC. It yields the protein CTSSPQTRMGPNEQFF.

The gene calls are TRBV28 and TRBJ2-7; 8 nucleotides line up with TRBD1. The CDR3 covers 17 residues. Germline V gene lookup returns CDR1 MDHEN and CDR2 SYDVKM. V lost 4 bases and J lost 2; bases outside the gene matches: 13. The CDR3 reads CASSSSRVGQVPYEQYF. The CDR3, as DNA: TGTGCCAGCAGTTCATCCCGTGTGGGACAGGTTCCCTACGAGCAGTACTTC.

V usage is TRBV5-6 and J usage is TRBJ2-1, with 12 bases lining up with TRBD2. The CDR3 covers 16 residues. Germline V gene sequence: CDR1 SGHDT, CDR2 YYEEEE. V shed 4 bases, J shed 4 bases, and the junction held 6 bases outside the gene matches. CDR3 sequence (DNA): TGTGCCAGCAGCCCCCGACTAGCGGGAGCTTACAATGAGCAGTTCTTC. It translates to CASSPRLAGAYNEQFF.

This chain joins TRBV11-3 and TRBJ2-1; 13 bases match TRBD2. Germline V lookup: CDR1 SGHNT, CDR2 YENEEA. V lost 1 base to trimming and J lost 9 bases; unmatched junction nucleotides: 9. The CDR3 spans 17 residues. CDR3 sequence: CASSLGPPGLAGFEQFF. CDR3 nucleotides: TGTGCCAGCAGCTTAGGTCCACCGGGACTAGCGGGATTTGAGCAGTTCTTC. The whole variable domain, remainder taken from reference TRBV11-3 and TRBJ2-1, is EAGVVQSPRYKIIEKKQPVAFWCNPISGHNTLYWYLQNLGQGPELLIRYENEEAVDDSQLPKDRFSAERLKGVDSTLKIQPAELGDSAVYLCASSLGPPGLAGFEQFFGPGTRLTVL.

V usage is TRBV7-3 and J usage is TRBJ2-7, with 9 bases lining up with TRBD2. The V segment lost 6 bases and the J segment 2 bases; nucleotides outside the gene matches: 8. This CDR3 comprises 15 residues. Germline CDR1 and CDR2: SGHTA and FQGTGA. CDR3 sequence (DNA): TGTGCCAGCAGTTCCGGACTAGCGCTGCCCTACGAGCAGTACTTC. It is translated as CASSSGLALPYEQYF.

This chain links TRBV10-1 with TRBJ2-3; tentative D call: TRBD1 (5 bases). The CDR3 is made up of 17 amino acids. CDR1 is WNHNN and CDR2 is SYGVQD in the germline V gene (reference sequence). Trimming removed 0 bases at V and 2 bases at J, with 15 bases between. The DNA of the CDR3 is TGCGCCAGCAGTGAGTCGATACTATCGACAGACACAGATACGCAGTATTTT. Translating it yields CASSESILSTDTDTQYF.

Written as DNA, the CDR3 is TGTGCCAGCAGGACGGGGACCACAGGGTTTGAGACCCAGTACTTC. This sequence encodes CASRTGTTGFETQYF. V usage is TRBV6-5 and J usage is TRBJ2-5; D perhaps matches TRBD1 (6 bases). The germline CDR1 and CDR2 sequences are MNHEY and SVGAGI. CDR3 length equals 15 residues. Trimming took 6 bases from V and 5 from J, leaving 19 bases between them.

The rearrangement links TRBV7-9 to TRBJ1-1; D possibly corresponds to TRBD1 (6 bases). The V gene lost 5 bases and the J gene lost 9 bases, with 22 bases spanning the gap. CDR3 size: 15 residues. Germline assignment: CDR1 SEHNR and CDR2 FQNEAQ (reference sequence). The CDR3 region is CASSPKDRLDRKAFF. CDR3 nucleotide sequence: TGTGCCAGCAGCCCCAAGGACCGTCTCGACAGGAAAGCTTTCTTT.